This record covers a single T cell receptor beta chain. This clone was seen just once. Its antigen is currently not known. No base quality values were provided; no much bigger clone lies one nucleotide off. Looking up the germline V gene (reference sequence) yields CDR1 LNHDA and CDR2 SQIVND. The CDR3 starts with the cysteine, ends with the phenylalanine, and has 12 residues. Solely the CDR3 DNA is kept, with 36 bases framed from the first base. Unmatched junction bases come to 3, with V trimmed by 6 bases and J by 8 bases. The immunoSEQ Assay, a bias-controlled multiplex PCR, was used to amplify TCRbeta CDR3 regions from genomic DNA. The study's processing was this. The number of nucleated cells in each sample was estimated by amplification of reference gene primers within the assay. To quantify the absolute abundance of each unique TCRbeta CDR3 rearrangement, sequence reads were collapsed and filtered. For each sample, productive Simpson clonality was calculated as the square root of Simpson's diversity index across productive rearrangements. In its TCRdb copy, this immuneACCESS table keeps in-frame sequences only and misses some clones. Where compared with another copy, unresolved V genes explain less than half of these, and the others have no known cause. The V and J calls and clone size come from that table; D and trimming were worked out from the DNA. The sample yields around 220,000 clones; over 75% were counted once. The leading ten clones occupy 1.5% to 2% of the sample.

The collaborating institutions used their own protocols to collect whole blood in K2EDTA tubes. For TCRbeta analysis, collaborators shipped samples as frozen whole blood, isolated PBMCs, or DNA extracted from either of those sample types. These data belong to a study of blood T cell repertoires in COVID-19 (dated by TCRdb to the early 2020s). In the study overall: Collaborator samples came from the United States, Italy and Spain and covered acute and convalescent phases of COVID-19. Deeply sampled blood TCRbeta repertoires from subjects exposed to, actively infected with, or recovered from COVID-19 were included in the dataset. Nearly every sample came with metadata listing a de-identified subject ID, COVID-19 status, age in years and sex. HLA class I and class II types, where available, came from metadata supplied by the sample provider rather than from assay-based typing. The material from the prospective study consisted of cDNA or gDNA derived from T cells, B-cell-depleted T cells, or PBMCs. A freely available public database, intended as a resource for researchers studying the immune response to SARS-CoV-2, is where the repertoires were released. The samples were drawn from the first 160 participants of the ongoing ImmuneRACE study and from some 1,300 subjects provided by 6 global collaborators.

Overall study results and their limits: The amount of clinical and demographic metadata varied by source and participant and was provided uncurated.

Sequenced material: peripheral blood. The V gene is TRBV19 and the J gene is TRBJ1-2; TRBD1 aligns with 10 central bases. The TCR comes from a man between 40 and 49 years old with active or convalescent COVID-19. CDR3 reads: CASRDRGIGYTF. The nucleotide sequence reads as follows: TGTGCCAGTAGGGACAGGGGGATAGGCTACACCTTC.